This T cell receptor beta chain is drawn from a study of control samples from healthy donors and cancer patients. CDR1 and CDR2 (germline): LNHDA, SQIVND (reference sequence). V was clipped by 5 bases and J by 6 bases; unmatched bases: 4. This CDR3 spans 14 amino acids. Some clones are missing from TCRdb's copy, which holds only in-frame ones; the method was immunoSEQ multiplex PCR. The table lists about 150,000 clones, 85% to 95% of them singletons. This chain joins TRBV19 and TRBJ1-6; TRBD1 matches 7 bases. This receptor was identified in a man in his forties or fifties in good health. The sample comprised blood. CDR3 sequence: CASSLAGGNSPLHF. The CDR3 bases are TGTGCCAGTAGTCTCGCAGGGGGTAATTCACCCCTCCACTTT.